This TCR beta chain was profiled in a study of cytomegalovirus exposure and HLA in healthy donors. Study summary: HLA-typed donors contributed 80 million to 85 million unique TCRs, which were held in an early data release. Whole-study results and caveats: The listing of approximately 160 TCR beta chains classed them as cytomegalovirus-associated. Evidence from a later analysis indicated that most CMV-associated TCR beta chains looked HLA-restricted. CMV serostatus was the only immune exposure information that was available.

Amplification used 60 Vbeta primers and 13 Jbeta primers. Sequencing used immunoSEQ multiplex PCR; TCRdb keeps in-frame clones, though not all of them. This table has about 90,000 clones, 62% appearing once. In this sample, this clone turned up a few times. Antigen unknown. Source material: PBMCs. This sequence was found in a young woman in good health and CMV-seropositive.

CDR3 residues: CASSPSPQGSGNTIYF. For the CDR3, the DNA is TGTGCCAGCTCACCTAGCCCACAGGGATCTGGAAACACCATATATTTT. The chain uses TRBV18 and TRBJ1-3; perhaps TRBD1 as D (6 bases). Germline CDR1 is KGHSH and CDR2 is LQKENI. This CDR3 region has 16 residues. V lost 3 bases and J 1 base, leaving 13 bases between the germline ends.